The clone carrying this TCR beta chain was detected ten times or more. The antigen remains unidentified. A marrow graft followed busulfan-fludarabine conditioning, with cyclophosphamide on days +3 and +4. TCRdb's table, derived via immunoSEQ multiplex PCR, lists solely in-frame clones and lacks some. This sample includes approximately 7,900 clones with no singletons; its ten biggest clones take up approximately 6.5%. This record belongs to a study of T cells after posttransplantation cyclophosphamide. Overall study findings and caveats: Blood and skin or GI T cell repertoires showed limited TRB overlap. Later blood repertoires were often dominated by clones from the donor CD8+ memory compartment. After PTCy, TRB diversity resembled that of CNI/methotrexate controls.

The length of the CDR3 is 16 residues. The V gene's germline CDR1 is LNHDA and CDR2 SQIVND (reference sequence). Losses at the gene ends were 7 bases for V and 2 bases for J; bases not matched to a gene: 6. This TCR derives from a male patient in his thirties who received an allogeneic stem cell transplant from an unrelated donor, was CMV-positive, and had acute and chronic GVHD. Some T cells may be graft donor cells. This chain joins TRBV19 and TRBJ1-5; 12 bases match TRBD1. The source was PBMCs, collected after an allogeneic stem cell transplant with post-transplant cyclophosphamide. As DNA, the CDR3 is TGTGCCAGTAAAGGGACAGGGGGCCAGCGCAATCAGCCCCAGCATTTT. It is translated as CASKGTGGQRNQPQHF.